Detailed here is one TCR beta chain. The clone's antigen remains unknown. No qualities accompany the bases; no much larger clone lies one base away. This entry belongs to a study of cytomegalovirus exposure and HLA in healthy donors (dated by TCRdb to about 2017). Some background on the complete study: According to an earlier analysis of a few hundred of the donors, some 180 million T cells yielded 95 million to 140 million unique TCR beta sequences and 276 Gb of sequence data. A later analysis re-analyzed previously published TCR beta repertoires from approximately 670 donors and added high-resolution HLA genotyping to study TCR occurrence patterns. The later analysis used no new phenotypic data to find candidate immune exposures, relying instead on TCR beta sequences and their occurrence across donors. Donor age, sex, ethnicity and CMV serostatus were compiled together with the repertoire data. Genome-wide SNP genotypes for about 55% of the roughly 670 donors were used in a later genetic analysis, which treated that subset as a discovery cohort. The study profiled the T cell repertoires of about 640 subjects by immunosequencing and related them to cytomegalovirus serostatus. An earlier analysis of roughly 580 of the donors used high-throughput TCR beta sequencing to judge whether each TCR beta V gene segment behaved as functional or pseudogenic. Because of strong linkage in the cohort, roughly 5 DR-DQ haplotypes were treated as single units for association and clustering. The study aimed to test whether signatures of past pathogen exposure could be identified by cataloging public T cell receptors. Roughly 300 gigabases of sequencing data and approximately 85 million unique TCR sequences were included in an early release covering 550 to 650 HLA-typed donors. High-throughput TCR immunosequencing, statistical association of individual TCRs with disease status, and machine learning were combined to predict cytomegalovirus infection status. Among approximately 370 genotyped donors of the cohort, an average of approximately 240,000 unique TCR beta nucleotide sequences was sequenced per donor, of which about 18% were non-productive. Along with the approximately 650-subject first cohort, a separate validation cohort of about 110 different subjects was used. Both class I and class II loci were covered by HLA typing, at four-digit resolution. Among the roughly 400 genotyped donors, roughly 80% belonged to the genetic ancestry cluster associated with self-reported Caucasian donors. Typing coverage varied by locus: about 629-630 donors for A, B, C, DRB1 and DQB1; roughly 510 for DQA1; more than 600 for DPA1; roughly 470 for DPB1. Every repertoire in the discovery cohort had been generated on one and the same sequencing platform.

The cohort consisted of more than 650 healthy bone marrow donors. Cohort members were all nominally healthy when sampled, although unrecorded immune exposures were likely present. The donor tested CMV seropositive and was one of the 289 seropositive cohort members. A peripheral blood sample was provided by each donor, and peripheral blood mononuclear cells were used for TCR beta sequencing. The Qiagen DNeasy Blood Extraction Kit was used to extract genomic DNA from the blood cell samples. Clipping removes 6 bases from V and 3 bases from J, with 4 as the unmatched junction base count. The germline V gene sets CDR1 to SNHLY and CDR2 to FYNNEI. Reading from cysteine to phenylalanine, the CDR3 counts 14 amino acids. Only the CDR3 region is kept as DNA, spanning 42 bases read in frame from base 1. The study at large found these results: CMV serostatus was the only immune exposure information available for the cohort. Linkage disequilibrium might explain the correlated functional status among segregating V segments, but an unknown experimental factor could not be excluded. A later analysis found that most CMV-associated TCR beta chains appeared HLA-restricted, with HLA associations seemingly driven largely by CMV exposure. According to a later analysis, parvovirus B19, influenza, CMV and Epstein-Barr virus appeared linked to several top co-occurrence clusters. A group of highly shared sequence variants was considered likely to be a technical artifact of the sequencing pipeline. Because counts were too low, seventeen rarely observed V segments, including chromosome 9 orphons, were left out of the earlier analysis of several hundred of the donors. The cohort was sequenced for TCR beta chains only, and without alpha or paired-chain data the features that could be detected were limited. Because HLA typing was unavailable for some donors at each locus, only the typed subset was used in association tests. It was suggested by the authors that the approach could potentially be generalized to other disease states and immunological phenotypes. The study listed approximately 150 TCR beta chains as associated with cytomegalovirus. According to a later genetic analysis, donors in an Asian-associated ancestry cluster had fewer N-insertions in productive TCRs than the approximately 650-donor mean. A later genetic analysis associated a missense DCLRE1C variant with V-gene and J-gene trimming of TCR beta chains, and an independent cohort replicated the association. Cytomegalovirus status was reported to be diagnosed by the classifier with high specificity and sensitivity in both the original and validation cohorts. Sequencing depth was assumed to be roughly uniform across donors in the presence/absence analyses, though that assumption may not hold. An earlier analysis of 587 of the donors showed that most TCR beta V segments appeared in productive rearrangements either about 87% or about 30% of the time, which broadly matched IMGT annotations. Because the 87-base-pair reads could not distinguish some IMGT-functional V segments, including TRBV6-2 and TRBV6-3, those segments were excluded. According to a later analysis, TCR association rates differed among HLA loci, with DRB1 alleles showing the most associated TCRs and HLA-C alleles showing the fewest. Most TCR sequences were seen in very few donors, while some public TCRs were found in many individuals. A further reported finding was that TCR beta sequences accurately predicted the HLA-A and HLA-B alleles for most subjects in the first cohort. In a later analysis, 16,951 TCR beta sequences were associated with specific HLA alleles at a false discovery rate of 0.05. When HLA alleles, especially DR and DQ, strongly co-occurred, attributing TCR associations to individual alleles was difficult. Compared with equally common non-associated chains, HLA-associated TCR beta chains in a later analysis were more clonally expanded and had lower generation probabilities. Three of the identified cytomegalovirus-associated TCR beta chains were confirmed in vitro to be specific for cytomegalovirus antigens.

Libraries were made using the immunoSEQ multiplex PCR assay. The multiplex PCR relied on a mix of 60 forward primers for TCR Vbeta segments and 13 reverse primers for TCR Jbeta segments. A multiplex PCR assay on genomic DNA amplified the CDR3 region of rearranged TCR beta genes. The amplified TCR beta libraries were sequenced on the Illumina HiSeq System as 87-base-pair reads. In the paper's pipeline: In a later analysis, approximately 74 million unique TCR beta chains were counted across the approximately 670 repertoires, and about 9.9 million of these chains were shared by at least two donors. Raw reads were error-corrected and collapsed into unique sequences with a nearest-neighbor algorithm that merged closely related sequences to remove PCR and sequencing errors. Alignment of CDR3 sequences to IMGT reference sequences was used to assign V, D and J gene segments. Each retained sequence needed at least a six-nucleotide match to both a V gene segment and a J gene segment. Rearrangements were classified as productive when the CDR3 lacked stop codons and remained in frame with V and J, and all other rearrangements were classified as non-productive. CDR3 was defined according to IMGT convention as the region running from the second conserved V-encoded cysteine to the conserved J-encoded phenylalanine. Sequences without an unambiguous match to a single V gene segment were excluded from the earlier analysis of over 500 of the donors. An earlier analysis of a few hundred of the donors called V segments functional above 56.7% productive rearrangements and segregating when the between-donor standard deviation exceeded 5%. A statistical classification framework was built for diagnosing cytomegalovirus status from the catalog of TCR beta chain sequences. V and J gene assignment, in a later analysis, came from comparing TCR nucleotide sequences with IMGT/GENE-DB human TR gene sequences. Using the TCRdist pipeline, a later analysis assigned CDR3 sequences along with most-parsimonious VDJ recombination scenarios. A later analysis defined each TCR beta chain by its CDR3 amino acid sequence plus V-gene family, and excluded reads lacking a unique V-gene family. A later analysis removed 550 to 650 highly shared, low-generation-probability nucleotide sequences to deal with suspected cross-contamination and a sequencing artifact. For each public chain, a later analysis derived a clonal expansion index from normalized ranks of inferred template counts within each repertoire. In a later analysis, generation probabilities were computed using a VDJ recombination model fitted to out-of-frame rearrangements, and the results were checked against IGoR. A later analysis scored TCR-TCR, TCR-HLA and TCR-CMV co-occurrence with hypergeometric tests, applying a repertoire-size bias correction to TCR pairs. To estimate false discovery rates, a later analysis permuted the HLA or CMV assignments 20 times. A later analysis grouped co-occurring TCRs with DBSCAN, adding TCRdist sequence similarity when clustering within HLA-allele-positive subsets. For co-occurrence clustering, repertoires with fewer than 30,000 or more than 120,000 public chains were excluded, along with 5 or 6 repertoires with anomalous nucleotide sharing. Not all clones reach the TCRdb copy of this immuneACCESS table, which keeps in-frame sequences only. Checked studies attribute under half of the gap to unresolved V genes and leave the rest unexplained. V, J and clone size were drawn from that table, and D and trimming were deduced from the DNA. The sample has approximately 150,000 clones on record, more than 75% of them singletons. Around 6.6% of the sample is in the top ten clones.

Specimen: PBMCs. The sequence derives from a woman in her thirties or forties in good health and CMV-seropositive. This sequence uses TRBV2 and TRBJ2-7; 11 central bases correspond to TRBD2. Read as DNA, the sequence is TGTGCCAGCAGGGTAGCGGGGGGGTACTACGAGCAGTACTTC. Translated, it gives CASRVAGGYYEQYF.